What follows is one TCR beta chain and its context. Measured with immunoSEQ multiplex PCR; TCRdb has only the in-frame clones, and not every one. Of about 130,000 clones in the sample, roughly 84% are singletons; the top ten hold under 2%. This CDR3 contains 13 residues. The ends were cut back, 8 bases at V and 5 bases at J, with 15 bases in the middle. The entry originates in a study of control samples from healthy donors and cancer patients. The receptor comes from a man between 18 and 29 years old in good health. Sequencing input: blood. This sequence joins TRBV12-3 or TRBV12-4 and TRBJ2-5; weak D call: TRBD1 (5 bases). This chain's CDR3 is CASRSDSSETQYF. CDR3 DNA: TGTGCCAGCCGGTCCGACAGTTCCGAGACCCAGTACTTC.